The 31 T cell receptor beta chains listed next were all sequenced from one sample in a study of metastatic and nonmetastatic thyroid tumors (dated by TCRdb to 2018 to 2021). No patient had received any treatment before thyroid surgery. Libraries were constructed by PCR. TCRdb shows the sequencer as Illumina HiSeq 4000. In-frame beta chains were kept once TCRdb had trimmed the public reads at Q25 with fastp and called clones with MiXCR. The sample table records some 84,000 clones; 7.5% to 9% of these occur just once. The ten most abundant clones make up around 8.5% of the sample. The source material was blood. The receptors were sampled from a female donor with papillary thyroid cancer or a benign thyroid nodule (not recorded which). Some clones in this sample may be carry-over from other donors' samples.

This clone showed up many times. The J gene is TRBJ1-1, the V gene TRBV29-1; 7 positions agree with TRBD1. Losses at the gene ends were 5 bases for V and 1 base for J; bases not matched to a gene: 7. The CDR3 length is 14 residues. Germline lookup yields CDR1 SQVTM and CDR2 ANQGSEA. In DNA, the CDR3 is TGCAGCGTTTGCACGGGACAGACGAACACTGAAGCTTTCTTT. Protein product: CSVCTGQTNTEAFF.

This clone was detected ten times or more. The rearrangement links TRBV4-2 to TRBJ1-1; D gene uncertain. V lost 3 bases to trimming and J lost 5 bases, with 16 bases between them. Germline values: CDR1 LGHNA, CDR2 YNFKEQ. This CDR3 region has 15 residues. CDR3 in DNA: TGTGCCAGCAGCCAGCCCGGGGTCGGGGTGACTGAAGCTTTCTTT. This codes for CASSQPGVGVTEAFF.

This clone appeared many times. This chain uses TRBV20-1 with TRBJ2-1; TRBD2 matches 14 bases. Germline loops: CDR1 DFQATT, CDR2 SNEGSKA (reference sequence). The CDR3 extends over 15 amino acids. V was clipped by 3 bases and J by 12 bases; unmatched bases: 10. CDR3 sequence: CSARGPGLAGVWQFF. CDR3 in DNA: TGCAGTGCTAGGGGGCCGGGACTAGCGGGGGTCTGGCAGTTCTTC.

This clone was picked up many times. The chain joins TRBV28 to TRBJ2-7; 7 bases align to TRBD1. V was clipped by 4 bases and J by 0 bases; unmatched bases: 9. Germline lookup yields CDR1 MDHEN and CDR2 SYDVKM. This CDR3 comprises 16 residues. The CDR3 here is CASSSEGQALSYEQYF. The CDR3 region has the DNA TGTGCCAGCAGTTCGGAAGGACAGGCTCTCTCCTACGAGCAGTACTTC. Together with reference TRBV28 and TRBJ2-7, the CDR3 gives the full variable domain: DVKVTQSSRYLVKRTGEKVFLECVQDMDHENMFWYRQDPGLGLRLIYFSYDVKMKEKGDIPEGYSVSREKKERFSLILESASTNQTSMYLCASSSEGQALSYEQYFGPGTRLTVT.

This clone appeared many times. The V and J genes are TRBV3-1 and TRBJ2-3; TRBD2 aligns across 11 bases. The V gene's germline CDR1 is LGHDT and CDR2 YNNKEL (reference sequence). The CDR3 sequence is 15 residues long. Germline trimming cut 6 bases from V and 4 bases from J; bases unmatched to any gene: 6. As DNA, the CDR3 is TGTGCCAGCAGTTTAGCGGGGGGGCCGGCAGATACGCAGTATTTT. Translating gives CASSLAGGPADTQYF.

A note on this clone: The junction departs from germline at one end; a sequencing error may be responsible. The CDR3 loop is CASSDCRGYEQYF. The CDR3 coding sequence is TGTGCCAGCAGTGATTGCAGGGGCTACGAGCAGTACTTT. The chain uses TRBV6-1 and TRBJ2-7; the D gene is possibly TRBD1 (6 bases). In germline, CDR1 is MNHNS, CDR2 SASEGT. This CDR3 region has 13 residues.

This clone was seen ten or more times. This chain connects TRBV5-1 to TRBJ1-5; D possibly corresponds to TRBD1 (6 bases). V was clipped by 4 bases and J by 9 bases, with 14 bases between them. The germline CDR1 and CDR2 sequences are SGHRS and YFSETQ. The CDR3 spans 13 residues. This chain's CDR3 is CASSPEGERPQHF. The CDR3 nucleotides are TGCGCCAGCAGCCCCGAGGGGGAAAGGCCCCAGCATTTT.

This clone was counted only a few times. A much larger clonotype is one base distant, so this may be a read error. This chain connects TRBV7-9 to TRBJ2-3; D gene ambiguous. CDR1 SEHNR and CDR2 FQNEAQ come from the germline V gene (reference sequence). The CDR3 runs to 10 residues. This CDR3 reads CASILDTQYF. The CDR3 DNA reads TGTGCCAGCATCTTAGATACGCAGTATTTT.

This clone was recorded many times. A much bigger clone sits one base away, suggesting this may be a read error. Other DNA sequences in the same sample also yield this CDR3. The chain joins TRBV3-1 to TRBJ1-6; perhaps TRBD1 as D (5 bases). CDR1 and CDR2 from the germline V gene are LGHDT and YNNKEL (reference sequence). The CDR3 extends over 14 amino acids. CDR3 DNA: TGTGCCAGCAGCCAAGCAGGGAATAATTCGCCCCTCCACTTT. It translates to CASSQAGNNSPLHF.

In its sample, this clone was seen many times. The J gene is TRBJ2-7, the V gene TRBV5-4; the D gene is possibly TRBD2 (7 bases). V was clipped by 0 bases and J by 4 bases, with 11 bases between them. The CDR3 spans 14 residues. CDR1 SGHNT and CDR2 YYREEE come from the germline V gene (reference sequence). The chain's CDR3 is CASSLEGRGYEQYF. The CDR3 DNA reads as TGTGCCAGCAGCTTGGAGGGGAGGGGGTACGAGCAGTACTTC.

This clone was seen ten or more times. The chain carries TRBV6-1 and TRBJ2-2, with 14 bases aligning to TRBD2. This CDR3 is 16 amino acids long. Germline trimming cut 3 bases from V and 5 bases from J; bases unmatched to any gene: 2. Germline CDR1 reads MNHNS; CDR2 reads SASEGT. CDR3 sequence reads: CASSDGTSGGTGELFF. The CDR3 region has the DNA TGTGCCAGCAGTGACGGGACTAGCGGGGGAACCGGGGAGCTGTTTTTT.

As regards this clone: The junction departs from germline at one end; a sequencing error may be responsible. The gene calls are TRBV15 and TRBJ2-6, with a weak D call TRBD1 (5 bases). Germline V gene lookup returns CDR1 LNHNV and CDR2 YYDKDF (reference sequence). The CDR3 is made up of 15 amino acids. The CDR3 protein is CATSPGTSGADVLTF. Here the CDR3 DNA reads TGTGCCACCAGCCCCGGAACTTCTGGGGCCGACGTCCTGACTTTC.

This sequence joins TRBV6-2 or TRBV6-3 and TRBJ2-5; D is unclear. This CDR3 has 15 amino acids. The germline V and J ends were trimmed by 6 bases and 1 base, with 15 bases remaining between them. CDR1 and CDR2 (germline): MNHEY, SVGEGT. CDR3 sequence (DNA): TGTGCCAGCAGCCATCCCTTTAGTAGCCAAGAGACCCAGTACTTC. Amino acid sequence: CASSHPFSSQETQYF.

This clone was detected ten times or more. CDR3 sequence reads: CASSPTGEGSGYNEQFF. In DNA form, the CDR3 reads TGTGCCAGCTCCCCAACAGGCGAGGGTTCGGGGTACAATGAGCAGTTCTTC. V is TRBV6-2 or TRBV6-3 and J is TRBJ2-1; D could derive from TRBD1 or TRBD2 (5 bases each). CDR3 size: 17 residues. The V end was cut by 8 bases, the J end by 4 bases, with 24 bases between. Germline CDR1 and CDR2: MNHEY and SVGEGT.

This clone was picked up one time. The genes are TRBV24-1 and TRBJ2-3; TRBD2 matches at 8 bases. CDR1 is KGHDR, CDR2 SFDVKD, per germline. The CDR3 totals 18 residues. Trimming cost V 4 bases and J 6 bases; bases outside gene matches: 17. The CDR3 DNA reads TGTGCCACCAGTGACCTCCGGGGGGGGCGGTGGGGCCGCGATACGCAGTATTTT. This encodes CATSDLRGGRWGRDTQYF.

This clone was counted ten times or more. The J gene is TRBJ2-5, the V gene TRBV11-3; TRBD2 might be the D (7 bases). The CDR3 extends over 19 amino acids. Germline-derived CDR1 and CDR2 are SGHNT and YENEEA. Trimming pared 3 bases from V and 1 base from J, leaving 24 bases between. CDR3 loop: CASSLIFGGGRGTQETQYF. The DNA of the CDR3 is TGTGCCAGCAGCTTGATCTTCGGCGGGGGCCGGGGTACCCAAGAGACCCAGTACTTC. Full variable domain (missing parts from reference TRBV11-3 and TRBJ2-5): EAGVVQSPRYKIIEKKQPVAFWCNPISGHNTLYWYLQNLGQGPELLIRYENEEAVDDSQLPKDRFSAERLKGVDSTLKIQPAELGDSAVYLCASSLIFGGGRGTQETQYFGPGTRLLVL.

This clone has ten or more counts. V and J are TRBV12-5 and TRBJ2-3; 8 nucleotides line up with TRBD2. CDR3 length: 17 residues. The V gene end was trimmed by 1 base and the J gene end by 1 base; junction bases not matched to a gene: 7. CDR1 LGHNT and CDR2 FRNRAP come from the germline V gene. In nucleotides, the CDR3 is TGTGCTAGTGGTTTGGACCGGAGAGCGGGGGGCACAGATACGCAGTATTTT. It is translated as CASGLDRRAGGTDTQYF.

This clone occurred many times. The V gene is TRBV7-9, the J gene TRBJ1-2; D uncertain. V shed 5 bases and J shed 4 bases, with 11 bases lying between them. Per the germline V gene, CDR1 is SEHNR and CDR2 is FQNEAQ (reference sequence). CDR3 length equals 13 residues. CDR3 bases: TGTGCCAGCAGCCCCCACTCCACCTATGGCTACACCTTC. Amino acid sequence: CASSPHSTYGYTF.

As regards this clone: A much larger clone differs by one base, so this may be a read error. V is TRBV19 and J is TRBJ2-7; D gene ambiguous. This CDR3 has 14 residues. The germline gives CDR1 LNHDA, CDR2 SQIVND (reference sequence). The CDR3 sequence is CASSQIVGLYKQYF. The CDR3 bases are TGTGCCAGTAGTCAAATAGTTGGCCTCTACAAGCAGTACTTC.

This clone was recorded at least ten times. J is TRBJ1-1 and V is TRBV6-1; 10 nucleotides agree with TRBD1. Trimming removed 6 bases from V and 6 bases from J; junction bases left unmatched: 7. Germline CDR1 is MNHNS and CDR2 is SASEGT. CDR3 length equals 14 residues. The CDR3 nucleotides are TGTGCCAGCAGCCTGGACAGGGGGATCGCTGAAGCTTTCTTT. Protein: CASSLDRGIAEAFF.

This clone was counted a few times. A much larger clone sits a single nucleotide away, making a read error possible. The V gene is TRBV12-5, the J gene TRBJ2-7; possibly TRBD1 for D (6 bases). The V gene's germline CDR1 is LGHNT and CDR2 FRNRAP. Trimming took 10 bases from V and 2 from J, leaving 15 bases between them. CDR3 length: 13 residues. CDR3 DNA sequence: TGTGCTATTTTACCACAGGGTACCTACGAGCAGTACTTC. Amino acids: CAILPQGTYEQYF.

This clone was seen ten or more times. The chain has TRBV6-1 and TRBJ2-3, with D possibly TRBD2 on 5 matching bases. The V and J ends lost 6 bases and 9 bases respectively, with 13 bases between them. This CDR3 has 12 amino acids. Looked up from germline, CDR1 is MNHNS and CDR2 is SASEGT. The CDR3 region is CASSPLGGTQYF. CDR3 nucleotide sequence: TGTGCCAGCAGCCCGTTAGGCGGGACGCAGTATTTT.

This clone appeared many times. The same CDR3 is also encoded by other DNA sequences in this sample. The V gene is TRBV24-1, the J gene TRBJ1-1; 10 nucleotides match TRBD1. Germline V lookup: CDR1 KGHDR, CDR2 SFDVKD. The CDR3 spans 13 residues. V shed 9 bases and J 5 bases; nucleotides not matched to a gene: 5. CDR3 protein: CATQDRGGTEAFF. The CDR3 coding sequence is TGTGCCACCCAGGACAGGGGGGGGACTGAAGCTTTCTTT.

This clone was counted at least ten times. The chain combines TRBV20-1 with TRBJ2-1; TRBD2 agrees at 11 bases. The CDR3 spans 14 residues. Trimming cost V 7 bases and J 5 bases; bases outside gene matches: 7. The germline V gene encodes CDR1 DFQATT and CDR2 SNEGSKA (reference sequence). The CDR3 reads CSVSSGGTHNEQFF. CDR3 DNA sequence: TGCAGTGTCTCTAGCGGGGGGACTCACAATGAGCAGTTCTTC.

The table lists this clone with many counts. The J gene is TRBJ2-4, the V gene TRBV5-1, with TRBD1 identical over 8 bases. Losses at the gene ends were 5 bases for V and 8 bases for J; bases not matched to a gene: 6. This CDR3 region has 13 residues. Per germline, CDR1 SGHRS and CDR2 YFSETQ. The CDR3 coding sequence is TGCGCCAGCAGGACCGACAGGGGTGACATTCAGTACTTC. This gives the protein CASRTDRGDIQYF.

The V call is TRBV3-1, the J call TRBJ2-5; D is unclear. V dropped 1 base and J dropped 3 bases, with 12 bases sitting between them. CDR3 length: 15 residues. Germline assignment: CDR1 LGHDT and CDR2 YNNKEL (reference sequence). DNA for the CDR3: TGTGCCAGCAGCCAAGTCAGCCTTTCGAAAGAGACCCAGTACTTC. Translated: CASSQVSLSKETQYF.

This clone was picked up many times. The chain is built from TRBV7-9 and TRBJ1-1, with D uncertain. The CDR3 runs to 12 residues. From germline, CDR1 is SEHNR and CDR2 FQNEAQ (reference sequence). V was cut by 5 bases and J by 1 base, with 5 bases left in between. CDR3 sequence reads: CASSGQNTEAFF. CDR3 in DNA: TGTGCCAGCAGCGGGCAGAACACTGAAGCTTTCTTT.

With regard to this clone: Other DNA variants within this sample encode the same CDR3. This chain connects TRBV2 to TRBJ1-2, with a weak D call TRBD1 (6 bases). Germline-derived CDR1 and CDR2 are SNHLY and FYNNEI. The length of the CDR3 is 13 residues. The V end was cut by 7 bases, the J end by 5 bases, with 14 bases between. The CDR3 reads CASIGGGGYGYTF. CDR3 sequence (DNA): TGTGCCAGCATAGGAGGGGGTGGATATGGCTACACCTTC.

In its sample, this clone was seen many times. The chain is built from TRBV5-1 and TRBJ1-6; D gene unclear. CDR3 size: 16 residues. Trimming removed 0 bases at V and 0 bases at J, with 7 bases between. Germline CDR1 SGHRS, CDR2 YFSETQ. Written as DNA, the CDR3 is TGCGCCAGCAGCTTGGGCGGGAGCTCCTATAATTCACCCCTCCACTTT. Translation: CASSLGGSSYNSPLHF. The full variable domain, completed using reference TRBV5-1 and TRBJ1-6, is KAGVTQTPRYLIKTRGQQVTLSCSPISGHRSVSWYQQTPGQGLQFLFEYFSETQRNKGNFPGRFSGRQFSNSRSEMNVSTLELGDSALYLCASSLGGSSYNSPLHFGNGTRLTVT.

This clone was counted many times. The chain links TRBV12-3 or TRBV12-4 to TRBJ1-5; D uncertain. This CDR3 has 15 residues. Trimming shortened V by 6 bases and J by 2 bases, and 14 bases separated the two germline ends. CDR3 nucleotide sequence: TGTGCCAGCAGCCTAGGGTCCGGGGGCAATCAGCCCCAGCATTTT. This codes for CASSLGSGGNQPQHF.

This clone appeared many times. As DNA, the CDR3 is TGTGCCAGTAGTGTAACCGTAACAGGCTACGAGCAGTACTTC. This gives the protein CASSVTVTGYEQYF. The V call is TRBV19, the J call TRBJ2-7; possible D gene TRBD1, 5 bases. V was pared by 5 bases and J by 3 bases, with 14 bases between. Per germline, CDR1 LNHDA and CDR2 SQIVND (reference sequence). CDR3 length: 14 amino acids. The entire variable domain, with the rest obtained from reference TRBV19 and TRBJ2-7, is as follows: DGGITQSPKYLFRKEGQNVTLSCEQNLNHDAMYWYRQDPGQGLRLIYYSQIVNDFQKGDIAEGYSVSREKKESFPLTVTSAQKNPTAFYLCASSVTVTGYEQYFGPGTRLTVT.